Listed below are T cell receptor beta chains from one sample, sequenced in a study of T cells in Graves' hyperthyroidism and ophthalmopathy. TCRdb fed the multiplex PCR reads into MiXCR, producing one record per CDR3 protein. The sample has about 480,000 distinct CDR3 sequences, approximately 23% seen once. The sequenced sample consisted of blood. The source is a woman aged 70-85 years with Graves' ophthalmopathy. CDR3s include the opening cysteine and the closing phenylalanine or tryptophan.

V: TRBV18
CDR3: CASSPPTHTGEKLFF

V: TRBV29-1
CDR3: CSVEGTSGRASTDTQYF

V: TRBV5-5
CDR3: CASSLGLAGANYEQYF

V: TRBV19
CDR3: CASKLSVSYNEQFF

V: TRBV13
CDR3: CASSLSGRELFF

V: TRBV20-1
CDR3: CSARGAGDQETQYF

V: TRBV9
CDR3: CASSAYGPLYGYTF

V: TRBV7-3
CDR3: CASSSPSGLDNEQFF

V: TRBV20-1
CDR3: CSARDQTRGNIQYF

V: TRBV27
CDR3: CASSPRRLAGTLSEQYF

V: TRBV6-6
CDR3: CASSYSVISNEQFF

V: TRBV11-2
CDR3: CASSFFQGASYEQYF

V: TRBV9
CDR3: CASSVVGTGVEQYF

V: TRBV30
CDR3: CAWSASGTGDTQYF

V: TRBV6-5
CDR3: CASSYKGIGHNSPLHF

V: TRBV12-3/TRBV12-4
CDR3: CASSFTDHEQYF

V: TRBV28
CDR3: CASSLGGTTHEAFF

V: TRBV3-1
CDR3: CASSPDPRVNQPQHF

V: TRBV2
CDR3: CASSELRDYEQYF

V: TRBV20-1
CDR3: CSASDPGTGRTEAFF

V: TRBV7-6
CDR3: CASSLAPASSYEQYF

V: TRBV27
CDR3: CATRSGSYNSPLHF

V: TRBV2
CDR3: CASNQREGPYEQYF

V: TRBV29-1
CDR3: CSVDVQGQETQYF

V: TRBV7-2
CDR3: CASSYGAYNSPLHF

V: TRBV12-3/TRBV12-4
CDR3: CASRNGKGDTGELFF

V: TRBV6-1
CDR3: CASSSPPAGAAGELFF

V: TRBV5-4
CDR3: CASTSGASYNEQFF

V: TRBV7-2
CDR3: CASSGTSGRYPYNEQFF

V: TRBV19
CDR3: CASSPEPGQKGYTF

V: TRBV5-1
CDR3: CASRLGGTVNTEAFF

V: TRBV7-2
CDR3: CASSAAVGPAFF

V: TRBV12-5
CDR3: CASGPPTGTGSTDTQYF

V: TRBV9
CDR3: CASSVGQGDNSPLHF